These 7 T cell receptor beta chains share one sample of origin, sequenced in a study of CD8 T cells in ankylosing spondylitis. Antigens for these TCRs are unknown. General study findings and limits: For ankylosing spondylitis blood, a TCR beta motif of 7 or 8 highly homologous variants appeared characteristic.

Each CDR3 protein is one row after TCRdb ran MiXCR on the 5' RACE reads. The repertoire holds around 390,000 distinct CDR3 sequences, with under 25% as singletons. The sample was blood, either unsorted or a sorted T cell fraction (not recorded which). All receptors derive from a male donor with ankylosing spondylitis.

This clonotype was seen only a few times. The V and J genes are TRBV4-3 and TRBJ2-2; 10 nucleotides align to TRBD1. The V segment lost 6 bases and the J segment 6 bases; nucleotides outside the gene matches: 4. This CDR3 contains 14 residues. Germline V gene lookup returns CDR1 LGHNA and CDR2 YSLEER. The CDR3 loop reads CASRGQGRAGELFF. The CDR3 nucleotides are TGCGCCAGCAGGGGACAGGGGAGGGCCGGGGAGCTGTTTTTT.

There are a few counts of this clonotype. The V and J genes are TRBV2 and TRBJ1-3; 7 nucleotides agree with TRBD1. The CDR3 runs 14 residues. The germline CDR1 and CDR2 sequences are SNHLY and FYNNEI. Trimming took 2 bases from V and 4 from J; bases not matched to a gene: 2. The chain's CDR3 is CASSEQGEGNTIYF. In DNA, the CDR3 is TGTGCCAGCAGTGAACAGGGGGAGGGAAACACCATATATTTT.

V and J are TRBV15 and TRBJ2-5, with D perhaps given as TRBD1 or TRBD2 (6 bases each). Germline lookup yields CDR1 LNHNV and CDR2 YYDKDF (reference sequence). V was cut by 0 bases and J by 4 bases, with 9 bases left in between. The CDR3 sequence is 14 residues long. The CDR3 loop is CATSRDRGRETQYF. In DNA, the CDR3 is TGTGCCACCAGCAGAGATCGGGGGCGAGAGACCCAGTACTTC.

The table lists this clonotype with a few counts. V gene TRBV7-2 combines with J gene TRBJ2-5; D not resolved. CDR1 is SGHTA and CDR2 is FQGNSA in the germline V gene. There are 14 residues in the CDR3. Trimming stripped 1 base from V and 5 bases from J, with 11 bases between. The CDR3 DNA reads as TGTGCCAGCAGCTTAGGATTGACGACGGAGACCCAGTACTTC. It codes for CASSLGLTTETQYF.

The J gene is TRBJ1-5, the V gene TRBV12-3 or TRBV12-4, with 8 bases fitting TRBD1. J lost 2 bases, V lost 3 bases, and 6 bases had no gene match. The CDR3 is 16 residues long. This CDR3 is CASSFSDRGGNQPQHF. For the CDR3, the DNA is TGTGCCAGCAGTTTCTCCGACAGGGGTGGCAATCAGCCCCAGCATTTT.

This clonotype was recorded a few times. The CDR3, as DNA: TGTGCCAGCAGTTTCCGGGTGGCGAACACCGGGGAGCTGTTTTTT. Encoded protein: CASSFRVANTGELFF. The chain has TRBV27 and TRBJ2-2, with unresolved D. The V gene's germline CDR1 is MNHEY and CDR2 SMNVEV (reference sequence). V lost 3 bases and J lost 0, with 8 bases in between. The CDR3 length is 15 residues.

The chain carries TRBV12-3 or TRBV12-4 and TRBJ1-5, with no clear D. The CDR3 runs to 13 residues. Between the trimmed V and J ends, which lost 6 bases and 0 bases, there was a span of 6 bases. CDR3 region: CASSGSSNQPQHF. As DNA, the CDR3 is TGTGCCAGCAGCGGGTCTAGCAATCAGCCCCAGCATTTT.